A selection of T cell receptor beta chains follows, all from one sample in a study of beta chain features in type 1 diabetes. Produced via immunoSEQ multiplex PCR; TCRdb's table is partial and in-frame only. The sample lists 640,000 or so clones, under 15% occurring once. The sequenced material came from naive CD4+ T cells from blood. These receptors were obtained from a man between 18 and 35 years old with type 1 diabetes. The CDR3 runs from the conserved cysteine through the conserved F or W. D genes are given only for firm matches. The size field is filled for only some rows; it gives once, few, many or a size class.

TRBD2,few,TRBV2,13,TRBJ2-7,TGTGCCAGCAGAGCTAGCGGGGGCGACGAGCAGTACTTC,CASRASGGDEQYF
TRBD1,few,TRBV7-8,14,TRBJ1-5,TGTGCCAGCAGCTCCGGACAGGGAGGACAGCCCCAGCATTTT,CASSSGQGGQPQHF
NA,few,TRBV30,11,TRBJ2-1,TGTGCCTGGAGTGGGGGAGTTGAGCAGTTCTTC,CAWSGGVEQFF
NA,few,TRBV5-4,13,TRBJ2-1,TGTGCCAGCAGCTTGAGTTTCTCCAATGAGCAGTTCTTC,CASSLSFSNEQFF
NA,few,TRBV10-3,13,TRBJ1-4,TGTGCCATCAGTGGAATGACTAATGAAAAACTGTTTTTT,CAISGMTNEKLFF
NA,NA,TRBV29-1,12,TRBJ1-5,TGCAGCGTTGGGGGCCCCAATCAGCCCCAGCATTTT,CSVGGPNQPQHF
NA,NA,TRBV13,13,TRBJ2-7,TGTGCCAGCAGTCCGGGCTTTGCGTCGGAGCAGTACTTC,CASSPGFASEQYF
NA,NA,TRBV4-2,11,TRBJ2-5,TGTGCCAGCAGCCAAGAAGAGACCCAGTACTTC,CASSQEETQYF
TRBD1,NA,TRBV7-2,17,TRBJ2-2,TGTGCCAGCAGCCCGTCCGGGACAGGGATGTGGACCGGGGAGCTGTTTTTT,CASSPSGTGMWTGELFF
NA,few,TRBV10-3,11,TRBJ2-5,TGTGCCATCAGTGAGTCCGAGACCCAGTACTTC,CAISESETQYF
NA,few,TRBV9,15,TRBJ1-2,TGTGCCAGCAGCGCCTCCCCAGGGACCCAGGGTGGCTACACCTTC,CASSASPGTQGGYTF
NA,few,TRBV30,12,TRBJ2-7,TGTGCCTGGAGTCGGGGAACCTACGAGCAGTACTTC,CAWSRGTYEQYF
NA,few,TRBV2,14,TRBJ2-1,TGTGCCAGCAGTGAATGGTCCCAATGGAATGAGCAGTTCTTC,CASSEWSQWNEQFF
TRBD2,few,TRBV28,16,TRBJ2-3,TGTGCCAGCAGCGGACTAGCGGGGGGACTCACAGATACGCAGTATTTT,CASSGLAGGLTDTQYF
NA,few,TRBV28,12,TRBJ2-1,TGTGCCAGCAGTTATATTTACAATGAGCAGTTCTTC,CASSYIYNEQFF
NA,NA,TRBV10-3,14,TRBJ2-5,TGTGCCATCAGTGAGTCTAGGGGGATGGAGACCCAGTACTTC,CAISESRGMETQYF
NA,NA,TRBV7-9,14,TRBJ2-5,TGTGCCAGCAGCTACAGACAATGGGAAGAGACCCAGTACTTC,CASSYRQWEETQYF
NA,NA,TRBV19,16,TRBJ2-7,TGTGCCAGTAGTCACCCGCTGACGGGGACCTCCTACGAGCAGTACTTC,CASSHPLTGTSYEQYF
NA,NA,TRBV18,14,TRBJ2-7,TGTGCCAGCTCACCGCTACAGGGAGGCTACGAGCAGTACTTC,CASSPLQGGYEQYF
NA,few,TRBV10-3,16,TRBJ1-5,TGTGCCATCAGTGGCTCGGACAGAGGAGTCGATCAGCCCCAGCATTTT,CAISGSDRGVDQPQHF
NA,NA,TRBV5-4,13,TRBJ1-1,TGTGCCAGCAGCTTAAATTCGAACACTGAAGCTTTCTTT,CASSLNSNTEAFF
TRBD2,NA,TRBV6-1,15,TRBJ2-1,TGTGCCAGCAGTGAAGTTTGGGGACTAGACAATGAGCAGTTCTTC,CASSEVWGLDNEQFF
NA,few,TRBV30,15,TRBJ2-2,TGTGCCTGGAGTGTAAGGGCCCCGGGTACCGGGGAGCTGTTTTTT,CAWSVRAPGTGELFF
NA,few,TRBV10-3,13,TRBJ1-1,TGTGCCATCAGTAGGGATGGGGGCACTGAAGCTTTCTTT,CAISRDGGTEAFF
NA,NA,TRBV6-5,15,TRBJ2-1,TGTGCCAGCAGTTATAGCGCTGCCGTTCGGAATGAGCAGTTCTTC,CASSYSAAVRNEQFF
TRBD1,few,TRBV29-1,12,TRBJ2-7,TGCAGCGGAGGACAGGGGGCTGGGGAGCAGTACTTC,CSGGQGAGEQYF
TRBD1,many,TRBV18,15,TRBJ2-1,TGTGCCAGCTCACAGACAGGGATAAGTGACAATGAGCAGTTCTTC,CASSQTGISDNEQFF
NA,few,TRBV6-6,12,TRBJ2-1,TGTGCCAGCAGTTACGGGGGCGATGAGCAGTTCTTC,CASSYGGDEQFF
TRBD1,NA,TRBV5-6,15,TRBJ2-3,TGTGCCAGCAGCTCGACAGGGACGGGAACAGATACGCAGTATTTT,CASSSTGTGTDTQYF
NA,few,TRBV5-1,11,TRBJ2-7,TGCGCCAGCAGCTCACAGTACGAGCAGTACTTC,CASSSQYEQYF
NA,few,TRBV7-2,12,TRBJ1-1,TGTGCCAGCAGCTCGCCGAGCACTGAAGCTTTCTTT,CASSSPSTEAFF
NA,NA,TRBV30,15,TRBJ1-1,TGTGCCTGGAGTGTACTTGGGGGGGCGGACACTGAAGCTTTCTTT,CAWSVLGGADTEAFF
NA,few,TRBV7-2,14,TRBJ2-3,TGTGCCAGCAGCCAGACCCAGGGGAAGAATACGCAGTATTTT,CASSQTQGKNTQYF
NA,NA,TRBV7-3,13,TRBJ2-5,TGTGCCAGCAGCCCCATGGTCCGGGAGACCCAGTACTTC,CASSPMVRETQYF
TRBD1,NA,TRBV9,17,TRBJ1-1,TGTGCCAGCAGCGCATCTGTGACGGGACAGGGAAGCACTGAAGCTTTCTTT,CASSASVTGQGSTEAFF
TRBD2,NA,TRBV27,14,TRBJ2-5,TGTGCCAGCGTCCCTAGCGGGCGGAAAGAGACCCAGTACTTC,CASVPSGRKETQYF
NA,few,TRBV18,14,TRBJ2-3,TGTGCCAGCTCACCACCGGGCCTTCGAGATACGCAGTATTTT,CASSPPGLRDTQYF
NA,few,TRBV7-9,14,TRBJ2-7,TGTGCCAGCAGCTTAGAAGGATACTCCTACGAGCAGTACTTC,CASSLEGYSYEQYF
TRBD1,few,TRBV4-1,15,TRBJ1-4,TGCGCCAGCAGTTTACAGGGGGGCGGAGGTGAAAAACTGTTTTTT,CASSLQGGGGEKLFF
NA,NA,TRBV30,12,TRBJ2-7,TGTGCCTGGAGTGTCTGGGGAAACGAGCAGTACTTC,CAWSVWGNEQYF
NA,few,TRBV20-1,11,TRBJ1-1,TGCAGTGCTGGGGGAAGGGCTGAAGCTTTCTTT,CSAGGRAEAFF
NA,NA,TRBV5-1,16,TRBJ2-3,TGCGCCAGCAGCTTGGAGGTGGTCGGGAGCACAGATACGCAGTATTTT,CASSLEVVGSTDTQYF
NA,few,TRBV10-3,12,TRBJ2-1,TGTGCCATCAGTGTAGTAGACAATGAGCAGTTCTTC,CAISVVDNEQFF
NA,few,TRBV19,16,TRBJ1-6,TGTGCCAGTAGTATATCACCGGGACTGAGGAATTCACCCCTCCACTTT,CASSISPGLRNSPLHF
NA,NA,TRBV19,14,TRBJ1-5,TGTGCCAGTAGTACGACGGGGGGTAATCAGCCCCAGCATTTT,CASSTTGGNQPQHF
NA,few,TRBV6-5,15,TRBJ2-1,TGTGCCAGCAGTTACTTCGCGATAGACAGCAATGAGCAGTTCTTC,CASSYFAIDSNEQFF
TRBD1,few,TRBV2,15,TRBJ1-5,TGTGCCACTACCGCGGAGCAGGGGGATAATCAGCCCCAGCATTTT,CATTAEQGDNQPQHF